This T cell receptor beta chain was identified in a study of blood T cell repertoires in COVID-19. Study overall: The United States, Italy and Spain supplied acute and convalescent COVID-19 samples. T cells, B-cell-depleted T cells, or PBMCs provided the cDNA or gDNA that served as material.

In the original processing: The assay estimated nucleated cells by amplifying reference gene primers. The method was immunoSEQ multiplex PCR; TCRdb's version includes in-frame clones alone and lacks a portion of them. V, J and clone size were drawn from that table, and D and trimming were deduced from the DNA. The sample includes about 200,000 clones, 85% of them seen just once. Sequencing was done on a sample of peripheral blood. The origin of this receptor is a woman at least 80 years old with acute or convalescent COVID-19.

In nucleotides, the CDR3 is TGTGCCAGCAGCTTAAAGGGACTAGCGGGAGATTCCTACGAGCAGTACTTC. Amino acids: CASSLKGLAGDSYEQYF. V usage is TRBV7-2 and J usage is TRBJ2-7, with TRBD2 matching 14 bases. The CDR3 is 17 residues long. V lost 2 bases to trimming and J lost 1 base; unmatched junction nucleotides: 4. The germline CDR1 and CDR2 sequences are SGHTA and FQGNSA.